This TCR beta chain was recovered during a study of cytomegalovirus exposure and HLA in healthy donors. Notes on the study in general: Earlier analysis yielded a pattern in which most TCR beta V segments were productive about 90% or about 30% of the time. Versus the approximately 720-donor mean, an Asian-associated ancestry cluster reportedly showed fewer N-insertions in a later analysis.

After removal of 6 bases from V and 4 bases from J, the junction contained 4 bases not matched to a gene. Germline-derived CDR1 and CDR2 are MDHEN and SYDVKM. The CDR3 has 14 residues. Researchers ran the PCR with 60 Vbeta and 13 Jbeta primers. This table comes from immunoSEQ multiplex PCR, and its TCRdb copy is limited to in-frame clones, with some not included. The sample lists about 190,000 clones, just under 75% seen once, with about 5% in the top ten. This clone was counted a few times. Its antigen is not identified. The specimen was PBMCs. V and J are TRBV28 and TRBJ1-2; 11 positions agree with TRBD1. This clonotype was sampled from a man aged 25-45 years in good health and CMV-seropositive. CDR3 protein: CASSKGTGGYGYTF. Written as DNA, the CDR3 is TGTGCCAGCAGCAAAGGGACAGGGGGCTATGGCTACACCTTC.